The T cell receptor (beta chain) described here comes from a study of cytomegalovirus exposure and HLA in healthy donors. The overall study: HLA-typed donors contributed some 77 million unique TCRs, which were held in an early data release. Findings and limits, study-wide: Links to common viral pathogens appeared, in a later analysis, for several of the most significant clusters.

In regard to this clone: Its antigen remains unknown.

Both 60 Vbeta primers and 13 Jbeta primers went into the PCR. Method: immunoSEQ multiplex PCR; TCRdb's copy keeps in-frame clones and lacks some. The sample includes about 210,000 clones, around 90% seen only once; the top ten take around 1%. The sequenced sample was PBMCs. This TCR derives from a boy between 2 and 10 years old in good health and CMV-seronegative.

The CDR3 bases are TGTGCCAGCAGTTTTCCAGGCGGGTATAGCACAGATACGCAGTATTTT. It yields the protein CASSFPGGYSTDTQYF. The rearrangement uses TRBV28 and TRBJ2-3; weak D call: TRBD2 (5 bases). Germline values: CDR1 MDHEN, CDR2 SYDVKM. CDR3 length: 16 amino acids. V gave up 3 bases and J gave up 0 bases, with 13 bases separating them.